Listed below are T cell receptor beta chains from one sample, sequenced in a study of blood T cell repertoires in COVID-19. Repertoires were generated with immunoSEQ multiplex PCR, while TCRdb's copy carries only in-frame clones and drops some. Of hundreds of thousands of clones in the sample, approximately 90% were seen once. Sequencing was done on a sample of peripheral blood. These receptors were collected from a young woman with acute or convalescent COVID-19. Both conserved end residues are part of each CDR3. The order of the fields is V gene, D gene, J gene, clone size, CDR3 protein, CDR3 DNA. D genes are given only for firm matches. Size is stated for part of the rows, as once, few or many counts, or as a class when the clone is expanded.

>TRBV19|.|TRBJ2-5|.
CASSIVNRQETQYF
TGTGCCAGTAGTATAGTTAACAGACAAGAGACCCAGTACTTC
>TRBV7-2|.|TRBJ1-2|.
CASSLAGGEDGYTF
TGTGCCAGCAGCCTAGCGGGGGGTGAGGATGGCTACACCTTC
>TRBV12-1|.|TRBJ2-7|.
CASSFTFPGFHEQYF
TGTGCCAGCAGCTTTACTTTTCCAGGGTTTCACGAGCAGTACTTC
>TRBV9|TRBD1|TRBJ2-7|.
CASSVATGVDEQYF
TGTGCCAGCAGCGTAGCTACAGGGGTGGACGAGCAGTACTTC
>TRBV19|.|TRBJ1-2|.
CASSPGGGIKNYGYTF
TGTGCCAGTAGTCCGGGCGGGGGGATAAAGAACTATGGCTACACCTTC
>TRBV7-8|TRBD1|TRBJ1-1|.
CASSPDRGGEAFF
TGTGCCAGCAGCCCGGACAGGGGAGGTGAAGCTTTCTTT
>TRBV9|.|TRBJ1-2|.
CASSVGADYYGYTF
TGTGCCAGCAGCGTAGGGGCAGATTACTATGGCTACACCTTC
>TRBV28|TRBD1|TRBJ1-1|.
CASSLDRGTTQNTEAFF
TGTGCCAGCAGTTTGGACAGGGGGACCACTCAGAACACTGAAGCTTTCTTT
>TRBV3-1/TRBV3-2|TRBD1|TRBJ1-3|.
CASSLTFGRGSDTIYF
TGTGCCAGCAGCCTGACCTTCGGCAGGGGGAGTGACACCATATATTTT
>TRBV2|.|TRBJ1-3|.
CARDDFGNTIYF
TGTGCCCGCGATGATTTTGGAAACACCATATATTTT
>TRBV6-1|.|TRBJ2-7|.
CASSEAGRTSSYEQYF
TGTGCCAGCAGTGAGGCGGGACGGACCAGCTCCTACGAGCAGTACTTC
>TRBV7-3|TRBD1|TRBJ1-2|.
CASSPHPGQGAQTGYTF
TGTGCCAGCAGCCCACACCCGGGACAGGGGGCGCAGACTGGCTACACCTTC
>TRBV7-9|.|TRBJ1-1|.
CASSLYGGPNTEAFF
TGTGCCAGCAGCTTATACGGGGGGCCGAACACTGAAGCTTTCTTT
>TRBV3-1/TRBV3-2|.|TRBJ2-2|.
CASSQAGGPGTGELFF
TGTGCCAGCAGCCAAGCGGGGGGCCCGGGAACCGGGGAGCTGTTTTTT
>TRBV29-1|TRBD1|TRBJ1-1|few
CSVFSPGGAFF
TGCAGCGTTTTCTCCCCAGGGGGAGCTTTCTTT
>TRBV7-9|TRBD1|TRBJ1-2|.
CASSDRDSVYYGYTF
TGTGCCAGCAGCGACCGGGACAGCGTGTACTATGGCTACACCTTC
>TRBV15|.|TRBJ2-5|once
CATSRDLGMETQYF
TGTGCCACCAGCAGAGATTTGGGCATGGAGACCCAGTACTTC
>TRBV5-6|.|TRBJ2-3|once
CASSPTQDTQYF
TGTGCCAGCAGCCCGACACAAGATACGCAGTATTTT
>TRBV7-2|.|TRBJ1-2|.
CASSLVEGDGYTF
TGTGCCAGCAGCTTAGTGGAGGGCGATGGCTACACCTTC
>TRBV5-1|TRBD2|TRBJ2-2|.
CASSTGLAAPAANTGELFF
TGCGCCAGCAGCACCGGACTAGCGGCCCCTGCCGCGAACACCGGGGAGCTGTTTTTT
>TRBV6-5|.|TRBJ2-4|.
CASSYSGVKAKNIQYF
TGTGCCAGCAGTTACTCAGGGGTAAAGGCCAAAAACATTCAGTACTTC
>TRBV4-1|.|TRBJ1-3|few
CASSLGLYSSGNTIYF
TGCGCCAGCAGCCTGGGCCTTTATAGCTCTGGAAACACCATATATTTT
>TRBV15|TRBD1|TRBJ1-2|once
CATSRGTGDGYTF
TGTGCCACCAGCAGGGGGACAGGGGATGGCTACACCTTC